The clone carrying this TCR beta chain occurred a few times. Antigen specificity is unknown. RNA transcripts served as the template for amplifying TCR beta CDR3 regions. RT-PCR in the first round (using the HTBI primer set) targeted the TCR CDR3. TCRdb re-derived calls from the multiplex PCR reads in MiXCR, one entry per CDR3 protein. This sample has some 300,000 distinct CDR3 sequences, with roughly 20% found just once. CDR1 LGHNA and CDR2 YNFKEQ come from the germline V gene. This CDR3 region has 14 residues. With 0 bases removed from V and 2 bases from J, the gap between germline ends came to 6 bases. The record originates from a study of T cells in Graves' hyperthyroidism and ophthalmopathy. Study-wide findings and caveats: The model foresaw ophthalmopathy a median roughly 6 months prior to onset.

Uncontrolled infection, other autoimmune disease, pregnancy or lactation barred patients from enrollment. V and J are TRBV4-2 and TRBJ2-3; TRBD2 might be the D (6 bases). Source material: blood. This receptor was taken from a man aged 45-65 years with Graves' ophthalmopathy. The CDR3, as DNA: TGTGCCAGCAGCCAAGAGCGGGACACAGATACGCAGTATTTT. Its translation is CASSQERDTDTQYF.